This T cell receptor beta chain was recorded in a study of blood T cell repertoires in COVID-19. Study-level background: The origin of the acute and convalescent COVID-19 samples was the United States, Italy and Spain. From T cells, B-cell-depleted T cells, or PBMCs came the material, which was cDNA or gDNA.

Per the original methods: Amplification of reference gene primers was used by the study to estimate nucleated cell counts. TCRdb's table, derived via immunoSEQ multiplex PCR, lists solely in-frame clones and lacks some. Clone size and V and J calls were adopted from that table, with D and trimming inferred from the DNA. The data show 150,000 to 200,000 clones, 85% to 90% seen once. This CDR3 is built from 15 residues. Unmatched junction bases numbered 1, after V lost 0 bases and J lost 1 base. The germline CDR1 and CDR2 sequences are SGHTA and FQGTGA. The clonotype was recovered from a woman aged 60 to 75 with acute or convalescent COVID-19. The specimen sequenced was peripheral blood. This chain connects TRBV7-3 to TRBJ1-1, with 8 nucleotides matching TRBD1. In DNA, the CDR3 is TGTGCCAGCAGCTTAACTACAGGGGGGAACACTGAAGCTTTCTTT. This codes for CASSLTTGGNTEAFF.